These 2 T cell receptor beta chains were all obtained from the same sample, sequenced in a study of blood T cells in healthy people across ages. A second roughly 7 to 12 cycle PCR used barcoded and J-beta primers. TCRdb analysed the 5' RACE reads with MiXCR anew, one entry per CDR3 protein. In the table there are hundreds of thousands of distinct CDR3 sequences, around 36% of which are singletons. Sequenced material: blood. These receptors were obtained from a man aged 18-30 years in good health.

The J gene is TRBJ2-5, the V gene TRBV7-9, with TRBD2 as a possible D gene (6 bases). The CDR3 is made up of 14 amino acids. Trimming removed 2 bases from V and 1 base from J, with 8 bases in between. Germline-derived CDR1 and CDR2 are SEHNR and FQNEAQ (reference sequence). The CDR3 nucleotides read TGTGCCAGCAGCTTACGGGGGTTCCAAGAGACCCAGTACTTC. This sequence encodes CASSLRGFQETQYF. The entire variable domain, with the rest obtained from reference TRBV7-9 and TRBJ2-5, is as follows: DTGVSQNPRHKITKRGQNVTFRCDPISEHNRLYWYRQTLGQGPEFLTYFQNEAQLEKSRLLSDRFSAERPKGSFSTLEIQRTEQGDSAMYLCASSLRGFQETQYFGPGTRLLVL.

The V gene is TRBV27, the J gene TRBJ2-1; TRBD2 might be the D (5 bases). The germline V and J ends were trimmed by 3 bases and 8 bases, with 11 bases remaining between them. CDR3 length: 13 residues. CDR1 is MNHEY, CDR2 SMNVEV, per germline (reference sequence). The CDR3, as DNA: TGTGCCAGCAGTTTGGCTAGCTGGCATGAGCAGTTCTTC. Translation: CASSLASWHEQFF.